This T cell receptor (beta chain) was retrieved from a study of blood T cell repertoires in COVID-19. About the study: In each case, the material was cDNA or gDNA derived from T cells, B-cell-depleted T cells, or PBMCs.

Method: immunoSEQ multiplex PCR; TCRdb's copy keeps in-frame clones and lacks some. The sample contains about 280,000 clones, approximately 86% of which appear only once. Germline V gene sequence: CDR1 LGHDT, CDR2 YNNKEL (reference sequence). Trimming took 0 bases from V and 5 from J, leaving 10 bases between them. CDR3 length: 14 amino acids. The chain links TRBV3-1 (or the pseudogene TRBV3-2) to TRBJ2-5; tentative D call: TRBD2 (5 bases). Sequencing was performed on peripheral blood. This clonotype was sampled from a man aged 18 to 30 with active or convalescent COVID-19. The DNA of the CDR3 is TGTGCCAGCAGCCAAGACTCTAGCAGGGAGACCCAGTACTTC. This gives the protein CASSQDSSRETQYF.